This TCR beta chain comes out of a study of T cell responses to AZD1222 COVID-19 vaccine. Concerning this clone: The antigen is unknown.

Study results and limitations: The span of vaccine-associated CD4 TCRs extended across spike, with dominance at 160-218 and 743-854. Donors were chiefly white British, with a greater number of females, and clonal diversity was perhaps underestimated.

Sequencing used immunoSEQ multiplex PCR; TCRdb keeps in-frame clones, though not all of them. The sample holds more than 90,000 clones, roughly 84% seen once. This CDR3 spans 14 amino acids. The ends lost 1 base at V and 8 bases at J; junction bases unmatched: 5. In germline, CDR1 is LNHDA, CDR2 SQIVND (reference sequence). This chain uses TRBV19 with TRBJ1-2, with 9 bases that match TRBD1. The sequence was obtained from an adult in good health. Sequenced material: peripheral blood, taken on day 0 of AZD1222 vaccination. CDR3 coding DNA: TGTGCCAGTAGTATAGGGGACAGGGTAGACGGCTACACCTTC. Protein sequence: CASSIGDRVDGYTF.